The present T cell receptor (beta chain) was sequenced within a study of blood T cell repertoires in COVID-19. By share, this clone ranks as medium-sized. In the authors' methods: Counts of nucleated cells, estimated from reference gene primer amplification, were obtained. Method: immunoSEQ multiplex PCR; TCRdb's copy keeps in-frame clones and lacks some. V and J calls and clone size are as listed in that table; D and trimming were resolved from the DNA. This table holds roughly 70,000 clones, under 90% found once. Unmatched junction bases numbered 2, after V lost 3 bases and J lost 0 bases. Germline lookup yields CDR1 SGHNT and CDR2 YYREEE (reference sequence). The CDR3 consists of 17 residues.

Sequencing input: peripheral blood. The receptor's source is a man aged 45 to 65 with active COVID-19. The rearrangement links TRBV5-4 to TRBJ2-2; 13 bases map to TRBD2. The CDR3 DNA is TGTGCCAGCAGCTCCGGACTAGCGGGGGCGAACACCGGGGAGCTGTTTTTT. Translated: CASSSGLAGANTGELFF.